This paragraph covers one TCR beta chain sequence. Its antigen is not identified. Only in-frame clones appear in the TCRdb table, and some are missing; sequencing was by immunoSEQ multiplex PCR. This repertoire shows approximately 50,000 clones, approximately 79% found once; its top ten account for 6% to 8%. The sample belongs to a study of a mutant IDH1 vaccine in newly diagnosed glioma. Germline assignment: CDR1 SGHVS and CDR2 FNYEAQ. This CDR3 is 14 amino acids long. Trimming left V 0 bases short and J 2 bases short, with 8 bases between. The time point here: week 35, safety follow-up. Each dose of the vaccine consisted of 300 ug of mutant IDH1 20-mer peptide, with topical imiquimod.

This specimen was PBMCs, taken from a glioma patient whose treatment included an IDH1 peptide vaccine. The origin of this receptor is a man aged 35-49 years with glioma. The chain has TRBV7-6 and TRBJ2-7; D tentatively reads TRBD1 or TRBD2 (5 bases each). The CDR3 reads CASSLAEGTYEQYF. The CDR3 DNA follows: TGTGCCAGCAGCTTAGCAGAGGGGACCTACGAGCAGTACTTC.